The entry below gives a single T cell receptor beta chain sequence along with its context. Antigen: not known. The V end lost 3 bases, the J end lost 15 bases, and 12 bases lay between the germline ends. CDR1 MDHEN and CDR2 SYDVKM come from the germline V gene. The CDR3 is 11 residues long. Researchers ran the PCR with 60 Vbeta and 13 Jbeta primers. This table comes from immunoSEQ multiplex PCR, and its TCRdb copy is limited to in-frame clones, with some not included. The data show 150,000 to 200,000 clones, approximately 85% seen once. These data are taken from a study of cytomegalovirus exposure and HLA in healthy donors. Study outcomes and limitations: Later, TCR association rates were found to vary by HLA locus, highest for DRB1 and lowest for HLA-C.

V and J are TRBV28 and TRBJ1-5, with D uncertain. The specimen was PBMCs. The clonotype was recovered from a woman aged 50 to 65 in good health and CMV-seronegative. The CDR3 DNA reads as TGTGCCAGCAGTTTTTTAGCGACTCGGCATTTT. As protein: CASSFLATRHF. Together with reference TRBV28 and TRBJ1-5, the CDR3 gives the full variable domain: DVKVTQSSRYLVKRTGEKVFLECVQDMDHENMFWYRQDPGLGLRLIYFSYDVKMKEKGDIPEGYSVSREKKERFSLILESASTNQTSMYLCASSFLATRHFGDGTRLSIL.